This T cell receptor (beta chain) was obtained from a study of T cells expressing NK-cell markers. About the study: It was sorted CD3+CD56-NKG2C+, CD3+CD56+NKG2C- and CD3+CD56+NKG2C+ T cells that provided the TCR beta repertoires.

Notes on this clonotype: The antigen is undetermined.

TCRdb reworked the 5' RACE reads into one entry per CDR3 protein, no DNA. This sample lists approximately 440,000 distinct CDR3 sequences; its ten largest clones have over 1.3%. Overall study results and limits: 1.0-7.0% of CD8+ T cells in about six donors belonged to dominant NKG2C+ clonotypes. Several donors' CD3+CD56-NKG2C+ cells were dominated by the same clonotypes.

The CDR3 spans 13 residues. This TCR derives from a woman between 45 and 65 years old in good health. The source material was blood T cells: a sorted CD56 or NKG2C T cell subset, CD4+ or CD8+ T cells, or bulk PBMC T cells (not recorded which). This chain connects TRBV12-3 or TRBV12-4 to TRBJ2-7. CDR3: CASSLRSSYEQYF.